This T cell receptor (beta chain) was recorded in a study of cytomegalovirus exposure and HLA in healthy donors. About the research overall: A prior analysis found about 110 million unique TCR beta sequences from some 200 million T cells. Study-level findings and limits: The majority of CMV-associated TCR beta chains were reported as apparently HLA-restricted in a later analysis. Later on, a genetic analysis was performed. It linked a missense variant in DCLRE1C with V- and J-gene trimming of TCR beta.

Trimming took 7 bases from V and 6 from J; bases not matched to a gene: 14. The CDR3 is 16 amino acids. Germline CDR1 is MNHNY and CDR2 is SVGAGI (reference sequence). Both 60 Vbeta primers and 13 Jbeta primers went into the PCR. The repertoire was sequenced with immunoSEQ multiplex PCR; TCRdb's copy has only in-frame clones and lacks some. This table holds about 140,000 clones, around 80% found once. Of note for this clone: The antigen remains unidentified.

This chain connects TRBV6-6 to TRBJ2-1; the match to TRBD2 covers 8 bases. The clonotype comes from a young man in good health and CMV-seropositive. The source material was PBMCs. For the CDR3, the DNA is TGTGCCAGCACCAACGCGGGGGGCCAGGGGCGCAATGAGCAGTTCTTC. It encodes CASTNAGGQGRNEQFF.